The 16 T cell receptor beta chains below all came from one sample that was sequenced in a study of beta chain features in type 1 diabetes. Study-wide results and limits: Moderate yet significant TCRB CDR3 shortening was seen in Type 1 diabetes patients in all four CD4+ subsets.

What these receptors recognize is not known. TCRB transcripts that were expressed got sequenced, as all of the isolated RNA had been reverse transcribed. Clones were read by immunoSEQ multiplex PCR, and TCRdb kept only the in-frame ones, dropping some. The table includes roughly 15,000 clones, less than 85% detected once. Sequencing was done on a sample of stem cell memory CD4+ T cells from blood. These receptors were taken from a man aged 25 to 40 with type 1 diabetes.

The CDR3 region is CASSGGATDRAYEQYF. DNA for the CDR3: TGTGCCAGCAGCGGAGGAGCAACGGACAGGGCCTACGAGCAGTACTTC. The rearrangement links TRBV9 to TRBJ2-7; 8 positions agree with TRBD1. The J segment lost 2 bases and the V segment lost 3 bases, leaving 10 bases of the junction unmatched. The CDR3 covers 16 residues. CDR1 is SGDLS, CDR2 YYNGEE, per germline.

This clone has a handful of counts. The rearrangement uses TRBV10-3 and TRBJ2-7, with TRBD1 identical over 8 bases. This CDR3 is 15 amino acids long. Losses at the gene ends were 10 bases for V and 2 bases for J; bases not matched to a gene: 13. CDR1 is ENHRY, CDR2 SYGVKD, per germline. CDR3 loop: CASRQQGASPYEQYF. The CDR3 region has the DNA TGTGCCAGCAGGCAGCAGGGGGCCTCCCCCTACGAGCAGTACTTC.

The DNA of the CDR3 is TGTGCCAGCAGCTTATCTGAGACCCAGTACTTC. It yields the protein CASSLSETQYF. V gene TRBV7-2 combines with J gene TRBJ2-5; D unclear. The CDR3 has 11 amino acids. The germline V gene encodes CDR1 SGHTA and CDR2 FQGNSA. V lost 2 bases and J lost 5, with 3 bases in between.

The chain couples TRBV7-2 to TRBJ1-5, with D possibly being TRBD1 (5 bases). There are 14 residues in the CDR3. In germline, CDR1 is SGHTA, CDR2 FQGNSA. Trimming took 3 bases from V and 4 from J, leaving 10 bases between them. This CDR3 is CASSFQGGNQPQHF. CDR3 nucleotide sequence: TGTGCCAGCAGCTTCCAGGGTGGGAATCAGCCCCAGCATTTT.

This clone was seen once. The CDR3 reads CSVGQGARYGYTF. CDR3 bases: TGCAGCGTTGGACAGGGGGCGCGGTATGGCTACACCTTC. The chain employs TRBV29-1 and TRBJ1-2; TRBD1 agrees at 10 bases. V was clipped by 4 bases and J by 5 bases; unmatched bases: 4. The CDR3 is 13 amino acids. The germline V gene has CDR1 SQVTM and CDR2 ANQGSEA.

CDR3 nucleotides: TGTGCCAGCAGTTACGAAGAGATAGTCGATGAGCAGTTCTTC. Translating gives CASSYEEIVDEQFF. V gene TRBV6-6 combines with J gene TRBJ2-1; no reliable D call. V shed 2 bases and J shed 8 bases, with 13 bases lying between them. Germline-derived CDR1 and CDR2 are MNHNY and SVGAGI (reference sequence). The CDR3 runs 14 residues.

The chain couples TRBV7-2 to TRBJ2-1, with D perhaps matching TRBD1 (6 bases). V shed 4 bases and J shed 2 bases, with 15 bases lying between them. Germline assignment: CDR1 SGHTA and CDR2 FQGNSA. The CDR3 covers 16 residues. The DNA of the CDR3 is TGTGCCAGCAGCTCGTCAGGGGTAGTAACCTACAATGAGCAGTTCTTC. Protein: CASSSSGVVTYNEQFF.

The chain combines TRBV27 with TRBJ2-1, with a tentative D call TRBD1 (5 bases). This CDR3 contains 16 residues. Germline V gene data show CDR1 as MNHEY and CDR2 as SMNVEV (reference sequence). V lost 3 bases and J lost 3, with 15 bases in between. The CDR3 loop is CASSFTQSTVYNEQFF. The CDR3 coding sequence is TGTGCCAGCAGTTTCACCCAATCGACAGTCTACAATGAGCAGTTCTTC.

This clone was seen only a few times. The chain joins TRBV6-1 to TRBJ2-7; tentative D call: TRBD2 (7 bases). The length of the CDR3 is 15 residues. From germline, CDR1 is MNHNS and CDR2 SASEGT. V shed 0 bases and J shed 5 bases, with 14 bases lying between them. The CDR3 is CASSEARFGGHEQYF. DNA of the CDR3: TGTGCCAGCAGTGAAGCGCGTTTCGGGGGGCACGAGCAGTACTTC.

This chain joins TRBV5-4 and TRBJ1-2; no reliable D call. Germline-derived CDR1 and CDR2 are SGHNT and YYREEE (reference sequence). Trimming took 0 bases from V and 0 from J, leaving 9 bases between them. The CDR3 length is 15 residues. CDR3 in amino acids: CASSLDTTPNYGYTF. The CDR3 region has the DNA TGTGCCAGCAGCTTGGATACAACACCTAACTATGGCTACACCTTC.

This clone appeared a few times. The CDR3 loop reads CATQARTVLYTYEQYF. Written as DNA, the CDR3 is TGTGCCACCCAAGCCCGGACAGTCCTCTATACCTACGAGCAGTACTTC. V and J are TRBV6-6 and TRBJ2-7; a possible D gene is TRBD1 (6 bases). CDR3 length: 16 amino acids. V lost 10 bases to trimming and J lost 2 bases, with 24 bases between them. CDR1 and CDR2 (germline): MNHNY, SVGAGI (reference sequence).

The CDR3 loop is CASSLSSEGTQYF. CDR3 DNA: TGTGCCAGCAGCTTAAGTAGTGAGGGGACCCAGTACTTC. This chain joins TRBV7-9 and TRBJ2-5; possible D gene TRBD2, 5 bases. This CDR3 has 13 residues. In germline, CDR1 is SEHNR, CDR2 FQNEAQ (reference sequence). V was clipped by 2 bases and J by 7 bases, with 11 bases between them.

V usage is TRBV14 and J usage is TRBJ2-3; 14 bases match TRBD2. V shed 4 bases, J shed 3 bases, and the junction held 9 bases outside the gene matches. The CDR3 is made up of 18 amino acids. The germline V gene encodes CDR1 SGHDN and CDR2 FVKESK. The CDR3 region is CASSLLWTSGGRTDTQYF. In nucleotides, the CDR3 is TGTGCCAGCAGCCTCCTTTGGACTAGCGGGGGGAGGACAGATACGCAGTATTTT.

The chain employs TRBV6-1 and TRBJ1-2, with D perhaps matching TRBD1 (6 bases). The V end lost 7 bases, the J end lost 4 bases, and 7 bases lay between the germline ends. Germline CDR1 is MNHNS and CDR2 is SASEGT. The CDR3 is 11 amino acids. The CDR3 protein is CASMGAYGYTF. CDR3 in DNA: TGTGCCAGCATGGGGGCCTATGGCTACACCTTC.

This chain's CDR3 is CASSLGQGSGYTF. The CDR3 bases are TGTGCCAGCAGCCTAGGACAGGGAAGTGGCTACACCTTC. The chain has TRBV7-2 and TRBJ1-2; 8 bases map to TRBD1. V was clipped by 5 bases and J by 7 bases; unmatched bases: 6. The CDR3 consists of 13 residues. Germline V lookup: CDR1 SGHTA, CDR2 FQGNSA.

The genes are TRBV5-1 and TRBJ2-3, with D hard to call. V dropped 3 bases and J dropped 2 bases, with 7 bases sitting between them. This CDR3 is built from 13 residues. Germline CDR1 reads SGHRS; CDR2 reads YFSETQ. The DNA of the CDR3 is TGCGCCAGCAGCTCAGGCACCACAGATACGCAGTATTTT. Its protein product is CASSSGTTDTQYF.